Sequencing of this T cell receptor (beta chain) was carried out in a study of CD4+ T cells in melanoma. General study findings and limits: In melanoma, neoantigen-specific CD4+ T cells reportedly differed in differentiation state. A reported correlation linked neoantigen-specific CD4+ T cells to CD8+, macrophage and B cell function.

Data came from immunoSEQ multiplex PCR; TCRdb stores just in-frame clones and leaves some out. The sample includes some 50,000 clones, about 91% of them seen just once. The CDR3 totals 15 residues. V was clipped by 1 base and J by 3 bases, with 12 bases between them. CDR1 is MNHEY, CDR2 SMNVEV, per germline (reference sequence). Comment on this clone: Its antigen remains unidentified.

The sample was peripheral blood. The clonotype comes from a human donor with melanoma. The chain uses TRBV27 and TRBJ1-2; D may be TRBD1 (6 bases). CDR3 residues: CASSLYSGADYGYTF. DNA of the CDR3: TGTGCCAGCAGTTTATACTCAGGGGCCGACTATGGCTACACCTTC.